The 20 T cell receptor beta chains below all came from one sample that was sequenced in a study of T cells in Graves' hyperthyroidism and ophthalmopathy (dated by TCRdb to the late 2010s). To prepare the library, multiplex PCR was applied. This sample was sequenced with an Illumina HiSeq 2000. Amplification of TCR beta CDR3 regions was carried out from RNA transcripts. The first round of RT-PCR for the TCR CDR3 was performed with the HTBI primer set and the Qiagen OneStep RT-PCR kit. TCRdb trimmed the raw reads at Q25, called clones with MiXCR and kept productive beta chains. When rows share a CDR3 protein, they turn into one entry using the most common DNA and genes. Here the sample has 250,000 to 300,000 distinct CDR3 sequences; approximately 13% occur a single time. 7.9% of the sample is taken by the ten largest. The sequencing input was blood. Receptor source: a woman in her thirties or forties with Graves' hyperthyroidism.

The V gene is TRBV15, the J gene TRBJ2-1; possible D gene TRBD2, 6 bases. Germline loops: CDR1 LNHNV, CDR2 YYDKDF (reference sequence). The ends were cut back, 0 bases at V and 1 base at J, with 10 bases in the middle. The CDR3 length is 16 residues. CDR3 sequence: CATSREGGGSYNEQFF. The CDR3 nucleotides read TGTGCCACCAGCAGAGAGGGTGGGGGGTCCTACAATGAGCAGTTCTTC.

Remarks on this clonotype: Since a much larger clone is just one base distant, this may be a read error. This chain links TRBV7-8 with TRBJ1-3; D perhaps matches TRBD1 (5 bases). The CDR3 sequence is 16 residues long. Germline V gives CDR1 SGHVS, CDR2 FQNEAQ. V lost 6 bases to trimming and J lost 5 bases, with 20 bases between them. The CDR3 sequence is CASSLEQEFLRNTIYF. DNA of the CDR3: TGTGCCAGCAGTTTGGAACAGGAGTTTCTGAGAAACACCATATATTTT.

The chain recombines TRBV19 with TRBJ2-6; 12 bases are a match to TRBD1. Germline values: CDR1 LNHDA, CDR2 SQIVND (reference sequence). This CDR3 has 18 residues. The junction had 11 bases not matched to a gene; V was cut back by 8 bases and J by 3 bases. This chain's CDR3 is CASRGWGTGGVGANVLTF. In DNA, the CDR3 is TGTGCCAGTCGAGGGTGGGGGACAGGGGGCGTTGGGGCCAACGTCCTGACTTTC.

This clonotype was seen more than once but under ten times. The chain carries TRBV5-5 and TRBJ1-2, with D possibly being TRBD1 (5 bases). The V gene's germline CDR1 is SGHKS and CDR2 YYEKEE (reference sequence). The CDR3 has 15 residues. V dropped 2 bases and J dropped 5 bases, with 16 bases sitting between them. The CDR3, as DNA: TGTGCCAGCAGCTTCGACCCCGGGGCCTTATATGGCTACACCTTC. Its translation: CASSFDPGALYGYTF.

Comment on this clonotype: With a much larger clone just one base away, this may be a read error. CDR3 region: CASSFSGARVTKNIPYF. The CDR3 nucleotides read TGTGCCAGCAGCTTCTCAGGCGCCAGGGTAACCAAAAACATTCCGTACTTC. This chain links TRBV7-9 with TRBJ2-4; TRBD1 is a possible D gene (5 bases). CDR1 and CDR2 from the germline V gene are SEHNR and FQNEAQ (reference sequence). The CDR3 loop spans 17 amino acids. Combining the CDR3 with reference TRBV7-9 and TRBJ2-4 gives the whole variable domain DTGVSQNPRHKITKRGQNVTFRCDPISEHNRLYWYRQTLGQGPEFLTYFQNEAQLEKSRLLSDRFSAERPKGSFSTLEIQRTEQGDSAMYLCASSFSGARVTKNIPYFGAGTRLSVL.

This chain uses TRBV7-9 with TRBJ1-3; 10 bases are shared with TRBD1. Losses at the gene ends were 5 bases for V and 8 bases for J; bases not matched to a gene: 0. Germline CDR1 reads SEHNR; CDR2 reads FQNEAQ (reference sequence). This CDR3 has 12 residues. CDR3 in amino acids: CASSGQGDTIYF. CDR3 DNA sequence: TGTGCCAGCAGCGGACAGGGGGACACCATATATTTT.

This clonotype came up many times. The V and J genes are TRBV7-2 and TRBJ2-5; weak D call: TRBD2 (7 bases). Germline CDR1 is SGHTA and CDR2 is FQGNSA. Trimming cost V 5 bases and J 1 base, with 20 bases left between them. The CDR3 extends over 17 amino acids. The CDR3 DNA reads as TGTGCCAGCAGCGGTGCGGGGGCTAGCGGATTCCAAGAGACCCAGTACTTC. Its translation: CASSGAGASGFQETQYF.

This chain links TRBV28 with TRBJ1-4; 7 positions agree with TRBD1. The CDR3 contains 14 residues. Trimming cost V 6 bases and J 4 bases; bases outside gene matches: 5. Germline V gives CDR1 MDHEN, CDR2 SYDVKM. In nucleotides, the CDR3 is TGTGCCAGCAGGGAAAACAGGGGTAATGAAAAACTGTTTTTT. Encoded protein: CASRENRGNEKLFF.

In this sample, this clonotype turned up many times. This chain joins TRBV30 and TRBJ2-5; D ambiguous. Trimming stripped 0 bases from V and 4 bases from J, with 9 bases between. This CDR3 has 13 amino acids. The germline V gene encodes CDR1 GTSNPN and CDR2 SVGIG (reference sequence). CDR3 bases: TGTGCCTGGAGTGTAGGGCGAGCAGAGACCCAGTACTTC. This translates into CAWSVGRAETQYF. The complete variable domain, with remaining parts taken from reference TRBV30 and TRBJ2-5, reads SQTIHQWPATLVQPVGSPLSLECTVEGTSNPNLYWYRQAAGRGLQLLFYSVGIGQISSEVPQNLSASRPQDRQFILSSKKLLLSDSGFYLCAWSVGRAETQYFGPGTRLLVL.

CDR3 protein: CASSQIQGNYGYTF. CDR3 sequence (DNA): TGCGCCAGCAGCCAGATACAGGGAAACTATGGCTACACCTTC. The genes are TRBV4-1 and TRBJ1-2; D might be TRBD1 (6 bases). The CDR3 extends over 14 amino acids. Germline CDR1 reads MGHRA; CDR2 reads YSYEKL. V was clipped by 3 bases and J by 2 bases, with 10 bases between them.

This clonotype was found many times. The chain couples TRBV2 to TRBJ2-1; the match to TRBD2 covers 9 bases. Germline V gives CDR1 SNHLY, CDR2 FYNNEI. The J segment lost 9 bases and the V segment lost 4 bases, leaving 16 bases of the junction unmatched. The CDR3 contains 17 residues. In DNA form, the CDR3 reads TGTGCCAGCAGTGTTAGCGGGAGCGGGCAGTTAGAGGTTGAGCAGTTCTTC. Protein sequence: CASSVSGSGQLEVEQFF.

This clonotype was observed at least ten times. The gene calls are TRBV2 and TRBJ1-5; 9 nucleotides agree with TRBD1. The CDR3 covers 16 residues. Germline CDR1 is SNHLY and CDR2 is FYNNEI. V gave up 4 bases and J gave up 5 bases; unmatched junction bases: 9. The DNA for the CDR3 is TGTGCCAGCAGTGTGGGGACAGGGTTTTTAGATCAGCCCCAGCATTTT. Amino acids: CASSVGTGFLDQPQHF.

This clonotype has just a few counts. J is TRBJ2-1 and V is TRBV3-1; TRBD2 agrees at 15 bases. CDR3 length equals 16 residues. Trimming removed 4 bases from V and 7 bases from J; junction bases left unmatched: 5. Germline V CDR1 and CDR2: LGHDT, YNNKEL (reference sequence). CDR3 protein: CASSLGGLAGGNEQFF. The CDR3 DNA reads as TGTGCCAGCAGCCTAGGGGGACTAGCGGGAGGAAATGAGCAGTTCTTC.

This clonotype has ten or more counts. This chain connects TRBV5-1 to TRBJ2-3; the match to TRBD2 covers 13 bases. Germline assignment: CDR1 SGHRS and CDR2 YFSETQ. V shed 3 bases and J 4 bases; nucleotides not matched to a gene: 2. The CDR3 totals 15 residues. The CDR3 loop is CASSSLAGGPDTQYF. CDR3 DNA sequence: TGCGCCAGCAGCTCACTAGCGGGAGGGCCAGATACGCAGTATTTT.

The sample holds many counts of this clonotype. The J gene is TRBJ2-7, the V gene TRBV3-1, with D unclear. The CDR3 runs to 13 residues. Germline V gives CDR1 LGHDT, CDR2 YNNKEL (reference sequence). V dropped 1 base and J dropped 6 bases, with 10 bases sitting between them. The CDR3 is CASSQGVFTEQYF. The DNA of the CDR3 is TGTGCCAGCAGCCAAGGTGTATTCACCGAGCAGTACTTC.

The table lists this clonotype with a few counts. The V and J genes are TRBV9 and TRBJ1-3; no clear D gene. Germline CDR1 and CDR2: SGDLS and YYNGEE. This CDR3 has 13 residues. The V gene lost 2 bases and the J gene lost 4 bases, with 7 bases spanning the gap. CDR3 coding DNA: TGTGCCAGCAGCGTCGGACTGGGAAACACCATATATTTT. Residues: CASSVGLGNTIYF.

The chain joins TRBV7-9 to TRBJ1-6, with 10 nucleotides matching TRBD1. Trimming cost V 5 bases and J 8 bases; bases outside gene matches: 9. CDR1 SEHNR and CDR2 FQNEAQ come from the germline V gene (reference sequence). There are 16 residues in the CDR3. CDR3 DNA sequence: TGTGCCAGCAGCCGGGACAGGGGCGGGTTTGATTCACCCCTCCACTTT. Translated, it gives CASSRDRGGFDSPLHF.

The sample holds many counts of this clonotype. The gene calls are TRBV12-3 or TRBV12-4 and TRBJ2-7; possible D gene TRBD2, 6 bases. This CDR3 has 14 amino acids. Trimming took 4 bases from V and 5 from J, leaving 15 bases between them. As DNA, the CDR3 is TGTGCCAGCAGTTCGCGCGGGAATATCGACGAGCAGTACTTC. Amino acids: CASSSRGNIDEQYF.

This clonotype was observed at least ten times. Here the CDR3 DNA reads TGTGCCAGCAGCCCAGGGGGTATGACTGAAGCTTTCTTT. Protein product: CASSPGGMTEAFF. The V call is TRBV3-1, the J call TRBJ1-1; 7 positions agree with TRBD1. Germline CDR1 is LGHDT and CDR2 is YNNKEL (reference sequence). The length of the CDR3 is 13 residues. Losses at the gene ends were 4 bases for V and 5 bases for J; bases not matched to a gene: 4.

This clonotype was observed at least ten times. The chain combines TRBV11-2 with TRBJ2-1, with TRBD2 matching 7 bases. Trimming took 3 bases from V and 9 from J; bases not matched to a gene: 5. Germline CDR1 is SGHAT and CDR2 is FQNNGV. The CDR3 runs 13 residues. Here the CDR3 reads CASSLASGSEQFF. The DNA for the CDR3 is TGTGCCAGCAGCTTGGCTAGCGGAAGTGAGCAGTTCTTC.